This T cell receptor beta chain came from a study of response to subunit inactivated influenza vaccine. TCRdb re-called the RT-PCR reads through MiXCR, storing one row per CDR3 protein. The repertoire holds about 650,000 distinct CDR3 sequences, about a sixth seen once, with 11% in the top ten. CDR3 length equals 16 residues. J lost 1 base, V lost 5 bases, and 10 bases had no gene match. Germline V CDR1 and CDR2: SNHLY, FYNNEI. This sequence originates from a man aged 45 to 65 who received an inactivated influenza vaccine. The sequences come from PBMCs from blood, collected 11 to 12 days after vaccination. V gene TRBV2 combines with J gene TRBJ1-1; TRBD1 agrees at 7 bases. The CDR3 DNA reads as TGTGCCAGCAGTCCGGACAGGTGGGCTACGAACACTGAAGCTTTCTTT. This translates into CASSPDRWATNTEAFF.